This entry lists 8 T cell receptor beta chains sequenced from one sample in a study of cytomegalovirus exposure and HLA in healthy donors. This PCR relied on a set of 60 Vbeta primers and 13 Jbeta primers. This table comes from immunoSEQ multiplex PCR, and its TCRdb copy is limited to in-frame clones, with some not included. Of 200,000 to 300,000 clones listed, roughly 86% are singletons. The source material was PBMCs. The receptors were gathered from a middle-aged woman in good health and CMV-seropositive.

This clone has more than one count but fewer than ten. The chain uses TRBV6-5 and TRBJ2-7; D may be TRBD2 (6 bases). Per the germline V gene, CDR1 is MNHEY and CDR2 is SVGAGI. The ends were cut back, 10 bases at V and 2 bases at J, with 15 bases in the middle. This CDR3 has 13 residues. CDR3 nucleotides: TGTGCCACCAAAGGCGGGGCAGCCTACGAGCAGTACTTC. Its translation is CATKGGAAYEQYF.

In DNA form, the CDR3 reads TGTGCCAGCATAACACAGACCCAAGAAAACTATGGCTACACCTTC. It encodes CASITQTQENYGYTF. The chain joins TRBV7-9 to TRBJ1-2; the D is unclear. Trimming cost V 7 bases and J 2 bases, with 17 bases left between them. The germline V gene has CDR1 SEHNR and CDR2 FQNEAQ (reference sequence). The CDR3 loop spans 15 amino acids.

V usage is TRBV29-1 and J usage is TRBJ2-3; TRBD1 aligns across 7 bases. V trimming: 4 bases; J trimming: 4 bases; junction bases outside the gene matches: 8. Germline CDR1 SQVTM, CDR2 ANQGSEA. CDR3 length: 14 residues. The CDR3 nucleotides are TGCAGCGTTGGTACAGGGGCCAGGGCAGATACGCAGTATTTT. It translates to CSVGTGARADTQYF.

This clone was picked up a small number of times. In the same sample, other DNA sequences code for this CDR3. The CDR3 is CASSFGGSNQPQHF. The CDR3 nucleotides read TGTGCCAGCAGTTTCGGAGGGAGCAATCAGCCCCAGCATTTT. The chain has TRBV27 and TRBJ1-5; D unclear. CDR1 MNHEY and CDR2 SMNVEV come from the germline V gene (reference sequence). The V end lost 3 bases, the J end lost 1 base, and 7 bases lay between the germline ends. This CDR3 is 14 amino acids long.

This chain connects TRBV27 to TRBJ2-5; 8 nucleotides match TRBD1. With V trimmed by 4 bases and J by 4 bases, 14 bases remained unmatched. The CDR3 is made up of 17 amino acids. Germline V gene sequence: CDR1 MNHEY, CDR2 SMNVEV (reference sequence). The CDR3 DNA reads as TGTGCCAGCAGTTCCCCCTCTGGACAGGGAGGCAGAGAGACCCAGTACTTC. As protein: CASSSPSGQGGRETQYF.

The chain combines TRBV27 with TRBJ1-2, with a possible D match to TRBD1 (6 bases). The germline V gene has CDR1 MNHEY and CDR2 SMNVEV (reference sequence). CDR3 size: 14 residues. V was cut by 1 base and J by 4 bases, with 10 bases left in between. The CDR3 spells CASSLYGQTYGYTF. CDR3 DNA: TGTGCCAGCAGTTTATACGGACAGACCTATGGCTACACCTTC.

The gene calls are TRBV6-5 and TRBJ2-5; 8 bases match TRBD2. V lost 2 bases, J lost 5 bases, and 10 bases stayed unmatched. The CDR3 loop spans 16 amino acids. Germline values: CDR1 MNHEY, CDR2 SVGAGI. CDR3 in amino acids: CASSYPQREGRETQYF. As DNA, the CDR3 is TGTGCCAGCAGTTACCCCCAACGGGAGGGGCGGGAGACCCAGTACTTC.

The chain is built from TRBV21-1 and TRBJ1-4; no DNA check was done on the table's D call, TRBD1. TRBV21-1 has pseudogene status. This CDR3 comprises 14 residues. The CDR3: CASSKRTGGEKLFF. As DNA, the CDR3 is TGTGCCAGCAGCAAGCGGACAGGGGGTGAAAAACTGTTTTTT.